The TCR beta chain under discussion was sequenced for a study of vaccination and CD4 T cells after COVID-19. About the study: Recovered-phase convalescent patients showed SARS-CoV-2 positivity by nasal swab PCR; 9 or 10 were mild, one severe. Cells were stimulated with overlapping spike peptides from SARS-CoV-2, HCoV-NL63, HCoV-OC43 and HCoV-229E.

V was shortened by 3 bases and J by 7 bases, with 13 bases between the two germline ends. This CDR3 is built from 14 residues. Germline-derived CDR1 and CDR2 are LNHDA and SQIVND (reference sequence). The Oncomine TCR Beta short-read assay was applied to DNA of cultured CD4+ T cells. TCRdb reprocessed the PCR reads with MiXCR, giving one entry per CDR3 protein. The table includes some 20,000 distinct CDR3 sequences, about 44% detected once. Sample treatment: roughly 10-day PBMC culture with coronavirus spike peptide pools or control peptides (ViraFEST assay). ViraFEST sequenced TCRs after peptide-pool expansion of antigen-specific T cells. The table lists this clonotype with a count of one. What it binds is unknown.

The chain uses TRBV19 and TRBJ2-1; weak D call: TRBD1 (5 bases). The sample consisted of CD4+ T cells from blood, cultured in vitro, taken before SARS-CoV-2 vaccination. The sequence derives from a human donor who had recovered from COVID-19. CDR3 sequence (DNA): TGTGCCAGTAGTATGGGTGCAGGGAAAAATGAGCAGTTCTTC. This codes for CASSMGAGKNEQFF.